Listed below are T cell receptor beta chains from one sample, sequenced in a study of blood T cell repertoires in COVID-19. Clones were sequenced by immunoSEQ multiplex PCR, and TCRdb holds only the in-frame ones, with some missing. The repertoire has approximately 210,000 clones, 70% to 90% of them found once; the top ten carry roughly 4.6%. What was sequenced was peripheral blood. These receptors were collected from an older woman with active or convalescent COVID-19. Both conserved end residues are part of each CDR3. D genes are given only for firm matches. Not all rows give a size; the values are once, few, many and, for expanded clones, a class.

v_call: TRBV7-9
d_call: TRBD2
j_call: TRBJ2-5
clone_size: -
cdr3_aa: CASSLESPSGQETQYF
cdr3_nt: TGTGCCAGCAGCTTAGAATCGCCTAGCGGCCAAGAGACCCAGTACTTC

v_call: TRBV2
d_call: -
j_call: TRBJ1-1
clone_size: many
cdr3_aa: CASSEFWGRNTEAFF
cdr3_nt: TGTGCCAGCAGTGAATTTTGGGGGCGGAACACTGAAGCTTTCTTT

v_call: TRBV3-1/TRBV3-2
d_call: -
j_call: TRBJ1-2
clone_size: -
cdr3_aa: CASSQGGGASRWYTF
cdr3_nt: TGTGCCAGCAGCCAGGGAGGAGGGGCTAGTAGGTGGTACACCTTC

v_call: TRBV20-1
d_call: -
j_call: TRBJ2-5
clone_size: once
cdr3_aa: CSAGGRGTQYF
cdr3_nt: TGCAGTGCTGGGGGCCGCGGGACCCAGTACTTC

v_call: TRBV7-9
d_call: -
j_call: TRBJ2-3
clone_size: -
cdr3_aa: CASRRSSTDTQYF
cdr3_nt: TGTGCCAGCAGGAGGAGTAGCACAGATACGCAGTATTTT

v_call: TRBV2
d_call: -
j_call: TRBJ2-1
clone_size: once
cdr3_aa: CASSEAKLAVSGEQFF
cdr3_nt: TGTGCCAGCAGTGAAGCGAAGCTGGCGGTTTCCGGTGAGCAGTTCTTC

v_call: TRBV5-1
d_call: -
j_call: TRBJ1-1
clone_size: -
cdr3_aa: CASSLYGYTEAFF
cdr3_nt: TGCGCCAGCAGCTTGTACGGTTACACTGAAGCTTTCTTT

v_call: TRBV19
d_call: TRBD2
j_call: TRBJ2-5
clone_size: -
cdr3_aa: CASSRVAGVVLGETQYF
cdr3_nt: TGTGCCAGTAGTAGAGTAGCGGGAGTAGTTTTGGGAGAGACCCAGTACTTC

v_call: TRBV15
d_call: -
j_call: TRBJ2-3
clone_size: -
cdr3_aa: CATSPGKTSTDTQYF
cdr3_nt: TGTGCCACCAGCCCCGGGAAAACTAGCACAGATACGCAGTATTTT

v_call: TRBV18
d_call: TRBD1
j_call: TRBJ1-1
clone_size: -
cdr3_aa: CASSPDRVEAFF
cdr3_nt: TGTGCCAGCTCTCCCGACAGGGTTGAAGCTTTCTTT

v_call: TRBV6-5
d_call: TRBD2
j_call: TRBJ2-3
clone_size: -
cdr3_aa: CASSRLAGTDTQYF
cdr3_nt: TGTGCCAGCAGCAGACTAGCGGGTACAGATACGCAGTATTTT

v_call: TRBV6-4
d_call: TRBD2
j_call: TRBJ2-1
clone_size: once
cdr3_aa: CASSDLAGVSAYNEQFF
cdr3_nt: TGTGCCAGCAGTGACCTCGCGGGAGTATCAGCGTACAATGAGCAGTTCTTC

v_call: TRBV19
d_call: -
j_call: TRBJ2-6
clone_size: -
cdr3_aa: CASIRSTDSGANVLTF
cdr3_nt: TGTGCCAGTATTAGATCTACAGACTCTGGGGCCAACGTCCTGACTTTC

v_call: TRBV20-1
d_call: -
j_call: TRBJ2-7
clone_size: -
cdr3_aa: CSASDAANSPYEQYF
cdr3_nt: TGCAGTGCTAGTGATGCGGCGAACTCACCCTACGAGCAGTACTTC

v_call: TRBV27
d_call: TRBD1
j_call: TRBJ1-5
clone_size: -
cdr3_aa: CASSQGTGGGLSNQPQHF
cdr3_nt: TGTGCCAGCAGCCAAGGGACAGGGGGCGGCCTGAGCAATCAGCCCCAGCATTTT

v_call: TRBV6-6
d_call: -
j_call: TRBJ1-4
clone_size: -
cdr3_aa: CASSYSSEKLFF
cdr3_nt: TGTGCCAGCAGTTACTCGAGTGAAAAACTGTTTTTT

v_call: TRBV6-5
d_call: TRBD1
j_call: TRBJ1-2
clone_size: -
cdr3_aa: CASSYPTGASGYTF
cdr3_nt: TGTGCCAGCAGTTACCCAACAGGGGCCAGCGGCTACACCTTC

v_call: TRBV10-2
d_call: -
j_call: TRBJ1-4
clone_size: -
cdr3_aa: CASKWSEDTRRGKLFF
cdr3_nt: TGCGCCAGCAAGTGGTCTGAAGACACTCGCCGGGGAAAACTGTTTTTT

v_call: TRBV3-1/TRBV3-2
d_call: -
j_call: TRBJ1-2
clone_size: once
cdr3_aa: CASSQGRGIYGYTF
cdr3_nt: TGTGCCAGCAGCCAAGGTCGGGGGATCTATGGCTACACCTTC

v_call: TRBV28
d_call: -
j_call: TRBJ2-7
clone_size: -
cdr3_aa: CASAVPGVGEQYF
cdr3_nt: TGTGCCAGCGCGGTTCCAGGGGTGGGAGAGCAGTACTTC

v_call: TRBV5-1
d_call: -
j_call: TRBJ2-5
clone_size: -
cdr3_aa: CASSLEGETQYF
cdr3_nt: TGCGCCAGCAGCTTGGAGGGGGAGACCCAGTACTTC

v_call: TRBV28
d_call: -
j_call: TRBJ2-7
clone_size: few
cdr3_aa: CASNPGDLETYEQYF
cdr3_nt: TGTGCCAGCAATCCCGGGGATTTAGAAACCTACGAGCAGTACTTC

v_call: TRBV6-5
d_call: TRBD1
j_call: TRBJ1-5
clone_size: -
cdr3_aa: CASSRTGGQPQHF
cdr3_nt: TGTGCCAGCAGTCGGACAGGGGGTCAGCCCCAGCATTTT

v_call: TRBV11-2
d_call: -
j_call: TRBJ2-3
clone_size: once
cdr3_aa: CASSFFDSGSTDTQYF
cdr3_nt: TGTGCCAGCAGCTTCTTTGATAGCGGAAGCACAGATACGCAGTATTTT

v_call: TRBV4-2
d_call: TRBD2
j_call: TRBJ2-4
clone_size: once
cdr3_aa: CASSREPGLAGGPVAKNIQYF
cdr3_nt: TGTGCCAGCAGCCGGGAGCCGGGACTAGCGGGAGGGCCAGTAGCCAAAAACATTCAGTACTTC

v_call: TRBV3-1/TRBV3-2
d_call: -
j_call: TRBJ1-4
clone_size: -
cdr3_aa: CASSRGLGEGNEKLFF
cdr3_nt: TGTGCCAGCAGCCGCGGTTTAGGGGAGGGTAATGAAAAACTGTTTTTT

v_call: TRBV2
d_call: -
j_call: TRBJ2-7
clone_size: -
cdr3_aa: CASSEAGTMAYEQYF
cdr3_nt: TGTGCCAGCAGTGAGGCGGGGACGATGGCCTACGAGCAGTACTTC

v_call: TRBV29-1
d_call: TRBD2
j_call: TRBJ2-3
clone_size: -
cdr3_aa: CSVDPTSGSTDTQYF
cdr3_nt: TGCAGCGTTGACCCAACTAGCGGGAGCACAGATACGCAGTATTTT

v_call: TRBV5-1
d_call: TRBD1
j_call: TRBJ2-2
clone_size: -
cdr3_aa: CASSLPGGVGELFF
cdr3_nt: TGCGCCAGCAGCTTGCCAGGGGGTGTCGGGGAGCTGTTTTTT

v_call: TRBV6-6
d_call: -
j_call: TRBJ2-7
clone_size: -
cdr3_aa: CASSYSAYEQYF
cdr3_nt: TGTGCCAGCAGTTACTCGGCATACGAGCAGTACTTC

v_call: TRBV28
d_call: -
j_call: TRBJ2-7
clone_size: -
cdr3_aa: CASSHKRSLLNEQYF
cdr3_nt: TGTGCCAGCAGCCATAAGAGGAGTCTGCTCAACGAGCAGTACTTC

v_call: TRBV6-6
d_call: TRBD2
j_call: TRBJ2-3
clone_size: -
cdr3_aa: CASSIGLAGVYF
cdr3_nt: TGTGCCAGCAGTATTGGCCTAGCGGGAGTCTATTTT

v_call: TRBV12-3/TRBV12-4
d_call: TRBD1
j_call: TRBJ2-1
clone_size: -
cdr3_aa: CASSYDRGYEQFF
cdr3_nt: TGTGCCAGCAGCTACGACAGGGGCTATGAGCAGTTCTTC

v_call: TRBV19
d_call: TRBD2
j_call: TRBJ2-2
clone_size: -
cdr3_aa: CASDISGRGNGELFF
cdr3_nt: TGTGCCAGTGATATTAGCGGGAGAGGGAACGGGGAGCTGTTTTTT

v_call: TRBV6-5
d_call: -
j_call: TRBJ1-2
clone_size: -
cdr3_aa: CASSYYLDRNYGYTF
cdr3_nt: TGTGCCAGCAGTTACTACTTGGACAGAAACTATGGCTACACCTTC

v_call: TRBV11-2
d_call: TRBD2
j_call: TRBJ2-2
clone_size: -
cdr3_aa: CASRRTSSSRGTGELFF
cdr3_nt: TGTGCCAGCAGGAGGACTAGCTCCTCCCGAGGGACCGGGGAGCTGTTTTTT

v_call: TRBV3-1/TRBV3-2
d_call: TRBD1
j_call: TRBJ1-1
clone_size: -
cdr3_aa: CASVPTGAGTEAFF
cdr3_nt: TGTGCCAGCGTTCCGACAGGGGCGGGCACTGAAGCTTTCTTT

v_call: TRBV6-5
d_call: TRBD1
j_call: TRBJ2-7
clone_size: -
cdr3_aa: CASSSGTGSSYEQYF
cdr3_nt: TGTGCCAGCAGTTCCGGGACAGGAAGCTCCTACGAGCAGTACTTC

v_call: TRBV28
d_call: -
j_call: TRBJ1-2
clone_size: once
cdr3_aa: CASSLWRGYGYTF
cdr3_nt: TGTGCCAGCAGTTTATGGCGGGGATATGGCTACACCTTC

v_call: TRBV18
d_call: TRBD1
j_call: TRBJ1-2
clone_size: few
cdr3_aa: CASSPRQGPSGYGYTF
cdr3_nt: TGTGCCAGCTCACCCAGACAGGGGCCCTCTGGCTATGGCTACACCTTC

v_call: TRBV12-2
d_call: -
j_call: TRBJ1-1
clone_size: -
cdr3_aa: CASRLAAGTGNTEAFF
cdr3_nt: TGTGCAAGTCGCTTAGCAGCCGGGACAGGGAACACTGAAGCTTTCTTT

v_call: TRBV28
d_call: TRBD1
j_call: TRBJ1-2
clone_size: -
cdr3_aa: CASSSASGGQDHYGYTF
cdr3_nt: TGTGCCAGCAGTTCTGCGTCTGGCGGACAGGACCACTATGGCTACACCTTC

v_call: TRBV28
d_call: -
j_call: TRBJ1-4
clone_size: once
cdr3_aa: CASSLIGSGAEKLFF
cdr3_nt: TGTGCCAGCAGTTTGATCGGGAGCGGGGCGGAAAAACTGTTTTTT

v_call: TRBV19
d_call: TRBD1
j_call: TRBJ2-3
clone_size: once
cdr3_aa: CASRRRTGGGADTQYF
cdr3_nt: TGTGCCAGCAGAAGGCGGACAGGGGGCGGCGCAGATACGCAGTATTTT

v_call: TRBV5-6
d_call: TRBD1
j_call: TRBJ2-7
clone_size: -
cdr3_aa: CASSYRGTYEQYF
cdr3_nt: TGTGCCAGCAGCTACAGGGGGACCTACGAGCAGTACTTC

v_call: TRBV6-5
d_call: TRBD2
j_call: TRBJ2-7
clone_size: -
cdr3_aa: CASGAGVPHEQYF
cdr3_nt: TGTGCCAGCGGAGCGGGAGTCCCCCACGAGCAGTACTTC

v_call: TRBV28
d_call: TRBD1
j_call: TRBJ2-7
clone_size: -
cdr3_aa: CASSLGQGRRKYF
cdr3_nt: TGTGCCAGCAGTTTAGGACAGGGGAGGAGGAAGTACTTC

v_call: TRBV9
d_call: TRBD1
j_call: TRBJ1-1
clone_size: -
cdr3_aa: CASSAWDRGTEAFF
cdr3_nt: TGTGCCAGCAGCGCTTGGGACAGGGGCACTGAAGCTTTCTTT

v_call: TRBV5-1
d_call: -
j_call: TRBJ2-1
clone_size: -
cdr3_aa: CASSLGTKQNNEQFF
cdr3_nt: TGCGCCAGCAGCTTGGGGACAAAACAAAACAATGAGCAGTTCTTC

v_call: TRBV19
d_call: -
j_call: TRBJ1-5
clone_size: -
cdr3_aa: CASSIVRPQNQPQHF
cdr3_nt: TGTGCCAGTAGTATAGTCAGGCCCCAAAATCAGCCCCAGCATTTT

v_call: TRBV7-3
d_call: -
j_call: TRBJ2-3
clone_size: -
cdr3_aa: CASSSQGQSTDTQYF
cdr3_nt: TGTGCCAGCAGCTCCCAGGGGCAAAGCACAGATACGCAGTATTTT

v_call: TRBV10-2
d_call: -
j_call: TRBJ1-5
clone_size: -
cdr3_aa: CASSESGSNQPQHF
cdr3_nt: TGCGCCAGCAGTGAATCAGGGAGCAATCAGCCCCAGCATTTT

v_call: TRBV5-1
d_call: -
j_call: TRBJ2-3
clone_size: once
cdr3_aa: CASSSSAATDTQYF
cdr3_nt: TGCGCCAGCAGCTCAAGCGCTGCGACAGATACGCAGTATTTT

v_call: TRBV29-1
d_call: -
j_call: TRBJ1-2
clone_size: -
cdr3_aa: CSVERVGGPSGYTF
cdr3_nt: TGCAGCGTTGAACGGGTGGGGGGGCCGTCTGGCTACACCTTC

v_call: TRBV30
d_call: TRBD1
j_call: TRBJ2-5
clone_size: -
cdr3_aa: CAWSNDADRYKQETQYF
cdr3_nt: TGTGCCTGGAGTAACGACGCGGACAGGTACAAGCAAGAGACCCAGTACTTC

v_call: TRBV9
d_call: -
j_call: TRBJ2-7
clone_size: -
cdr3_aa: CASSVSSVTYEQYF
cdr3_nt: TGTGCCAGCAGCGTATCGAGCGTAACCTACGAGCAGTACTTC

v_call: TRBV28
d_call: TRBD2
j_call: TRBJ2-7
clone_size: -
cdr3_aa: CASSLPGGDGAYEQYF
cdr3_nt: TGTGCCAGCAGTTTACCCGGGGGGGACGGCGCCTACGAGCAGTACTTC

v_call: TRBV19
d_call: -
j_call: TRBJ1-6
clone_size: -
cdr3_aa: CASKGDPNSPLHF
cdr3_nt: TGTGCCAGTAAGGGGGATCCTAATTCACCCCTCCACTTT

v_call: TRBV10-3
d_call: -
j_call: TRBJ2-1
clone_size: -
cdr3_aa: CAISEGPFNEQFF
cdr3_nt: TGTGCCATCAGTGAGGGGCCTTTCAATGAGCAGTTCTTC